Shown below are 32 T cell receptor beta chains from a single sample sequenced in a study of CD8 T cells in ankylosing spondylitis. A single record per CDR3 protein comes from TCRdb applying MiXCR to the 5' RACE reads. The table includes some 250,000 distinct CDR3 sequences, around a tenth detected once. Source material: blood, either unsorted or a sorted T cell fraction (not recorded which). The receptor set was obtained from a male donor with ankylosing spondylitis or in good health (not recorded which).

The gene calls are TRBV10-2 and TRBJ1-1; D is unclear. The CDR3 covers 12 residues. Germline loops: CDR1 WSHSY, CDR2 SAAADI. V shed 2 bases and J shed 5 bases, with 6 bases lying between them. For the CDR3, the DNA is TGCGCCAGCAGTGAGACGGGGACTGAAGCTTTCTTT. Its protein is CASSETGTEAFF.

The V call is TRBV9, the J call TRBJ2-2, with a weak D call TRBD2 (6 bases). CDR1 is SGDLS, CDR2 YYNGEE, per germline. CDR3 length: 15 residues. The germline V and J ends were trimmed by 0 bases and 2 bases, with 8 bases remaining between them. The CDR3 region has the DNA TGTGCCAGCAGCGTAGGGAGGGAAAACACCGGGGAGCTGTTTTTT. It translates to CASSVGRENTGELFF.

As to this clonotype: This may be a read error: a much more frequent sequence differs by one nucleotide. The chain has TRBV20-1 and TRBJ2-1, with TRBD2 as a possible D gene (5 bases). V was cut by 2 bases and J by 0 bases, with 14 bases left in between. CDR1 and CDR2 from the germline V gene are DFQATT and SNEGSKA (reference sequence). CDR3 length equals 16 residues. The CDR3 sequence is CSARPGVASSYNEQFF. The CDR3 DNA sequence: TGCAGTGCTAGACCCGGGGTGGCCAGCTCCTACAATGAGCAGTTCTTC.

The CDR3: CASSQPHDSMDEQYF. CDR3 bases: TGTGCCAGCAGTCAACCCCACGACTCCATGGACGAGCAGTACTTC. This chain links TRBV6-2 or TRBV6-3 with TRBJ2-7; D unresolved. CDR3 length: 15 amino acids. Germline V lookup: CDR1 MNHEY, CDR2 SVGEGT. The V gene lost 5 bases and the J gene lost 5 bases, with 19 bases spanning the gap.

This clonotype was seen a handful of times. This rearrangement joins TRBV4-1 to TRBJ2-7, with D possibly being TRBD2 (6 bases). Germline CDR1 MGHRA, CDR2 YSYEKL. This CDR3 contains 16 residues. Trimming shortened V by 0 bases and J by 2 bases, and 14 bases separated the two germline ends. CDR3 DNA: TGCGCCAGCAGCCAAGAATTCAGGAGGGATACCTACGAGCAGTACTTC. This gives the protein CASSQEFRRDTYEQYF.

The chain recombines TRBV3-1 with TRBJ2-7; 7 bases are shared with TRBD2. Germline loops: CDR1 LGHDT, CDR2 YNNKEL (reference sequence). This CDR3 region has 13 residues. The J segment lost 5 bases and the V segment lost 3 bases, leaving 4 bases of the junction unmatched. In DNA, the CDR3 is TGTGCCAGCAGCCACCTAGCGGCCCACGAGCAGTACTTC. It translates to CASSHLAAHEQYF.

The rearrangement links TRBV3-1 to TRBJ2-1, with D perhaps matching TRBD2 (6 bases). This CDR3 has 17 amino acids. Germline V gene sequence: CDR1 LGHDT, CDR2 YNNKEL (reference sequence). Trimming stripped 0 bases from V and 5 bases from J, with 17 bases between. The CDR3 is CASSQDEGIAANNEQFF. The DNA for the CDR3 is TGTGCCAGCAGCCAAGATGAGGGTATAGCGGCCAACAATGAGCAGTTCTTC.

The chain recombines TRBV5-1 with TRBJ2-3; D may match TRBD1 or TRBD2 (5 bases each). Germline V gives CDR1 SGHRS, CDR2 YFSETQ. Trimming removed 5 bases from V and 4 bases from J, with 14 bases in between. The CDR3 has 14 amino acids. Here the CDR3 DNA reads TGCGCCAGCAGGAAGGCAGGGAGCGCAGATACGCAGTATTTT. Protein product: CASRKAGSADTQYF.

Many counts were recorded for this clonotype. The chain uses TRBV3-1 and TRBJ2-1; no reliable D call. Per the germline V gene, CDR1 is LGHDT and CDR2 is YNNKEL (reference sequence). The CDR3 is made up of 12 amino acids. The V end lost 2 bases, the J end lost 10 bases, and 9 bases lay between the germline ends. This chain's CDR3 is CASSQSSAEQFF. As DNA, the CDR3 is TGTGCCAGCAGCCAATCAAGCGCCGAGCAGTTCTTC.

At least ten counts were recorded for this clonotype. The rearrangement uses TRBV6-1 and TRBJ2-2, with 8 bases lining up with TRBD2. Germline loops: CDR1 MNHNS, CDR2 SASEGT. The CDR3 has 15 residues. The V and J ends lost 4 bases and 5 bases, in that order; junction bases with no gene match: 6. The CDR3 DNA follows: TGTGCCAGCAGTGCTATAGCGGGGTTGACCGGGGAGCTGTTTTTT. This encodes CASSAIAGLTGELFF.

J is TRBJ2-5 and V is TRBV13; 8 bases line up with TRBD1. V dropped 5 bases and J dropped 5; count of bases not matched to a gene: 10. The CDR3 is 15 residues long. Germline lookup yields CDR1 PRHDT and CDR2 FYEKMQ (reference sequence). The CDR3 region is CASSQRTGLVETQYF. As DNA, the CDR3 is TGTGCCAGCAGCCAAAGGACAGGGTTGGTGGAGACCCAGTACTTC. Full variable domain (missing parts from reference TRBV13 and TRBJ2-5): AAGVIQSPRHLIKEKRETATLKCYPIPRHDTVYWYQQGPGQDPQFLISFYEKMQSDKGSIPDRFSAQQFSDYHSELNMSSLELGDSALYFCASSQRTGLVETQYFGPGTRLLVL.

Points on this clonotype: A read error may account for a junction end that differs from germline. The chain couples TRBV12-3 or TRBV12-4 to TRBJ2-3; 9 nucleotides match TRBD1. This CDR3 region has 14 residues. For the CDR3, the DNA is TGTGCCAGCAGCCGTACAGGGGGCACAGATACGCACTATTTT. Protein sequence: CASSRTGGTDTHYF.

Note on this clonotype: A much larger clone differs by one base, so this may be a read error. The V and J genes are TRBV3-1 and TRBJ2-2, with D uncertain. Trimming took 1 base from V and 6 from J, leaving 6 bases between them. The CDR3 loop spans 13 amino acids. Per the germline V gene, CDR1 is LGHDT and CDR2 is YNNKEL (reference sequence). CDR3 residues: CASSQGWAGELFF. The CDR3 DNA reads TGTGCCAGCAGCCAAGGGTGGGCCGGGGAGCTGTTTTTT. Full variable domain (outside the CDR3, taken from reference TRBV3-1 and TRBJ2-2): DTAVSQTPKYLVTQMGNDKSIKCEQNLGHDTMYWYKQDSKKFLKIMFSYNNKELIINETVPNRFSPKSPDKAHLNLHINSLELGDSAVYFCASSQGWAGELFFGEGSRLTVL.

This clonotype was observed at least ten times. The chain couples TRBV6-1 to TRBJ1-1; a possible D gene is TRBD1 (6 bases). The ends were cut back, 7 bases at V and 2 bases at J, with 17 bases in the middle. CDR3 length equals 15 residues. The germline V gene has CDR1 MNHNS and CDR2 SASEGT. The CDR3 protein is CASTPGGRGNTEAFF. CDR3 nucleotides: TGTGCCAGCACCCCAGGAGGCAGGGGAAACACTGAAGCTTTCTTT.

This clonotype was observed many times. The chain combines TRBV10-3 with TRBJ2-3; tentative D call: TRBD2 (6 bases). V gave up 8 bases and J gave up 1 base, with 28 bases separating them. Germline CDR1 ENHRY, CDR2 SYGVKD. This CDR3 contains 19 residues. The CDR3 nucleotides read TGTGCCATCGGAGGGGAGAGACTGGACGGGGGTGGGGGCACAGATACGCAGTATTTT. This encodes CAIGGERLDGGGGTDTQYF.

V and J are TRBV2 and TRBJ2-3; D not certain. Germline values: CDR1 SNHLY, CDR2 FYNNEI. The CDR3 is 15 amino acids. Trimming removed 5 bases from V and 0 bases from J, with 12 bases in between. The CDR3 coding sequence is TGTGCCAGCAGTTTTCGGAGACCTAGCACAGATACGCAGTATTTT. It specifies CASSFRRPSTDTQYF.

DNA for the CDR3: TGCGCCAGCAGCTCCCCCCTGACAGGGGACTCCTACAATGAGCAGTTCTTC. Translated, it gives CASSSPLTGDSYNEQFF. The chain joins TRBV5-1 to TRBJ2-1, with 8 bases fitting TRBD1. Germline CDR1 and CDR2: SGHRS and YFSETQ. The CDR3 is 17 amino acids. V lost 3 bases, J lost 0 bases, and 8 bases stayed unmatched.

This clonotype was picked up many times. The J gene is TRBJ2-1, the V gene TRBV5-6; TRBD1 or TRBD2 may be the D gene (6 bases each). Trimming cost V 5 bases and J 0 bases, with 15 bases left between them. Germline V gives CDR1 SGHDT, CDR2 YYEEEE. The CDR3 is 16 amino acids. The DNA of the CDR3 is TGTGCCAGCAGGGGGGGACACTCAAACTCCTACAATGAGCAGTTCTTC. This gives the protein CASRGGHSNSYNEQFF. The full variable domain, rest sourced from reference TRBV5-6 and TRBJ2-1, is DAGVTQSPTHLIKTRGQQVTLRCSPKSGHDTVSWYQQALGQGPQFIFQYYEEEERQRGNFPDRFSGHQFPNYSSELNVNALLLGDSALYLCASRGGHSNSYNEQFFGPGTRLTVL.

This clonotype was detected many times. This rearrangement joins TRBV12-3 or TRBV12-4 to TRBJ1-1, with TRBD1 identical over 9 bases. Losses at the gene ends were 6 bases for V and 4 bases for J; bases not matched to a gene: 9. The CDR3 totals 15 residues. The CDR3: CASSATGGRLTEAFF. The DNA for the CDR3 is TGTGCCAGCAGCGCAACAGGGGGCCGGCTCACTGAAGCTTTCTTT.

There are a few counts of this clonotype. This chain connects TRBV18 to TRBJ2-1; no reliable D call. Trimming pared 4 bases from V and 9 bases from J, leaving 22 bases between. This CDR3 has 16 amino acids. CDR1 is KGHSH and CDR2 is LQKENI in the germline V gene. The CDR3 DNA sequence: TGTGCCAGCTCACTCATGACGGCTAAGATCAATCCTGAGCAGTTCTTC. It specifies CASSLMTAKINPEQFF.

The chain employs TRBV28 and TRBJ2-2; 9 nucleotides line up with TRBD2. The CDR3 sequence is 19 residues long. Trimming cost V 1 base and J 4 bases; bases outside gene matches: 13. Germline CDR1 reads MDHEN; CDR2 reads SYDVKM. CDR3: CASSLFPPLRGRGTGELFF. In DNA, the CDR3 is TGTGCCAGCAGTTTATTCCCTCCATTGCGCGGGAGGGGCACCGGGGAGCTGTTTTTT.

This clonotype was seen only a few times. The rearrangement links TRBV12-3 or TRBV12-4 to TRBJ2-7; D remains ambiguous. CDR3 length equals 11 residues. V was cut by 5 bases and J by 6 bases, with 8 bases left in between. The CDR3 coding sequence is TGTGCCAGCAGTCTATTAATCGAGCAGTACTTC. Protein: CASSLLIEQYF.

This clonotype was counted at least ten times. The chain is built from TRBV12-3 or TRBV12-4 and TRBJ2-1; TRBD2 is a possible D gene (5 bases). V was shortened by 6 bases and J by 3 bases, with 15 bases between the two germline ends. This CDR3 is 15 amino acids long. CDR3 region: CASSIVGSSYNEQFF. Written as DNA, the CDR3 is TGTGCCAGCAGCATCGTGGGGAGTAGCTACAATGAGCAGTTCTTC.

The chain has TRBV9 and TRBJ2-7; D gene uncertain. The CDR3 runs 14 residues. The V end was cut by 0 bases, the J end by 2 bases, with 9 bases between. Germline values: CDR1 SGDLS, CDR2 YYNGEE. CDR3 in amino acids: CASSVVGSTYEQYF. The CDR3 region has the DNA TGTGCCAGCAGCGTAGTAGGAAGTACCTACGAGCAGTACTTC.

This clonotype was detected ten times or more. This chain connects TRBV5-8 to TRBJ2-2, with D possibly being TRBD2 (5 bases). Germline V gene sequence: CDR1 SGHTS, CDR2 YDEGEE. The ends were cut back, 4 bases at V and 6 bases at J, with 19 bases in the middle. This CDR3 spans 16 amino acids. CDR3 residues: CASSPLASHRSGELFF. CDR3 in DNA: TGTGCCAGCAGCCCATTGGCTAGCCATCGGTCCGGGGAGCTGTTTTTT.

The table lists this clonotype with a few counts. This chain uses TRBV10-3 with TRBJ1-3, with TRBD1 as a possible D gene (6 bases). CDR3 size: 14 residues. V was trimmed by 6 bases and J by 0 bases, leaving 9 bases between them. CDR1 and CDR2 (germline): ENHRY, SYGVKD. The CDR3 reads CAISYRDSGNTIYF. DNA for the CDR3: TGTGCCATCAGCTACAGGGACTCTGGAAACACCATATATTTT.

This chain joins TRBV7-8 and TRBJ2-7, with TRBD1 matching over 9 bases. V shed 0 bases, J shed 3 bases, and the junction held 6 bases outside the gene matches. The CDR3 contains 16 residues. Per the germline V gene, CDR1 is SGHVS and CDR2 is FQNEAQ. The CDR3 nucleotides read TGTGCCAGCAGCTTAGCCATCGGGACAGGGAACTACGAGCAGTACTTC. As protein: CASSLAIGTGNYEQYF.

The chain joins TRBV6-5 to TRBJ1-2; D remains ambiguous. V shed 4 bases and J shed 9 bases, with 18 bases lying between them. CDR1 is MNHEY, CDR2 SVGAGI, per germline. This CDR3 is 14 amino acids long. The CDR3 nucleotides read TGTGCCAGCAGTTCCCTGGACGGGGTCGGGCGCTACACCTTC. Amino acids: CASSSLDGVGRYTF.

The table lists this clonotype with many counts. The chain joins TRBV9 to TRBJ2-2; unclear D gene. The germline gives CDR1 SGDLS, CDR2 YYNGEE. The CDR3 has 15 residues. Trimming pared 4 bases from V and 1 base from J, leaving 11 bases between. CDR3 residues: CASSPTRQNTGELFF. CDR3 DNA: TGTGCCAGCAGCCCGACCCGCCAGAACACCGGGGAGCTGTTTTTT. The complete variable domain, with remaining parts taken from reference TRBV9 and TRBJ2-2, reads DSGVTQTPKHLITATGQRVTLRCSPRSGDLSVYWYQQSLDQGLQFLIQYYNGEERAKGNILERFSAQQFPDLHSELNLSSLELGDSALYFCASSPTRQNTGELFFGEGSRLTVL.

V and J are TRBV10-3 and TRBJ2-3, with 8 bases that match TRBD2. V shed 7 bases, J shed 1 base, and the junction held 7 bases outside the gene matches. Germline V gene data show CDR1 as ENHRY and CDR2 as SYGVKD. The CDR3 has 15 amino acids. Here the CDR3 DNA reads TGTGCCATCACCAAGACTAGCGTCGGCACAGATACGCAGTATTTT. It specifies CAITKTSVGTDTQYF.

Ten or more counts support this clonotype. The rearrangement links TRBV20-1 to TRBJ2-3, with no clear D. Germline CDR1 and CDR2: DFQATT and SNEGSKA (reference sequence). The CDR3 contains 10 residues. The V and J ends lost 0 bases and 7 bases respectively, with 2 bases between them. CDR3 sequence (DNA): TGCAGTGCTAGAGATTATACGCAGTATTTT. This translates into CSARDYTQYF.

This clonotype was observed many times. The CDR3 here is CASSLETSIPHGYTF. The CDR3 bases are TGTGCCAGCAGCTTGGAGACGAGTATACCCCATGGCTACACCTTC. V usage is TRBV5-5 and J usage is TRBJ1-2; D unclear. The germline gives CDR1 SGHKS, CDR2 YYEKEE (reference sequence). The CDR3 extends over 15 amino acids. Between the trimmed V and J ends, which lost 0 bases and 6 bases, there was a span of 15 bases.